This TCR beta chain derives from a study of blood T cell repertoires in COVID-19 (dated by TCRdb to 2020 to 2021). About the investigation overall: Samples from collaborators originated in the United States, Italy and Spain and spanned both the acute and convalescent phases of COVID-19. Samples were obtained from the ongoing ImmuneRACE study (first 160 participants) and from over a thousand subjects provided by 6 global collaborators. Deeply sampled blood TCRbeta repertoires from subjects exposed to, actively infected with, or recovered from COVID-19 were included in the dataset. Nearly every sample came with metadata listing a de-identified subject ID, COVID-19 status, age in years and sex. The prospective study material was composed of cDNA or gDNA derived from T cells, B-cell-depleted T cells, or PBMCs. A freely available public database, intended as a resource for researchers studying the immune response to SARS-CoV-2, is where the repertoires were released. Where available, HLA class I and class II types were obtained from metadata supplied by the sample provider rather than from assay-based typing.

Paper-wide results and their limitations: Clinical and demographic metadata were provided uncurated, with the amount varying by source and participant.

The collaborating institutions used their own protocols to collect whole blood in K2EDTA tubes. For TCRbeta analysis, collaborators shipped samples as frozen whole blood, isolated PBMCs, or DNA extracted from either of those sample types. TCRbeta CDR3 regions were amplified from genomic DNA by means of the immunoSEQ Assay, a bias-controlled multiplex PCR. Per the authors' processing: Within the assay, amplification of reference gene primers was used to estimate how many nucleated cells each sample contained. To quantify the absolute abundance of each unique TCRbeta CDR3 rearrangement, sequence reads were collapsed and filtered. Productive Simpson clonality was computed per sample as the square root of Simpson's diversity index over productive rearrangements. TCRdb holds this immuneACCESS table with in-frame rearrangements only. Some clones are missing; in checked studies, unresolved V genes explain under half, and the rest has no known cause. The V and J calls and clone size were taken over from that table, and D and trimming were inferred from the DNA. In all, the sample holds about 100,000 clones, and around nine tenths of those were seen once. 1.5% to 2% of the sample lies in the top ten.

For CDR1 and CDR2, the germline V gene lists SGHTS and YDEGEE. For this chain, trimming is 0 bases at the V end and 5 bases at the J end, and the number of junction bases without a gene match is 10. From the cysteine up to the phenylalanine, the CDR3 has a length of 17 residues. The sequence is cut down to CDR3 DNA, 51 bases in frame from base 1. Comments on this clone: The antigen this receptor binds is unknown. Per-base qualities were not stored, and no clone one base away is much larger.

This chain joins TRBV5-8 to TRBJ1-4, and TRBD1 aligns with 7 junction nucleotides. The receptor was isolated from a man aged 60 to 69 with acute or convalescent COVID-19. The specimen was peripheral blood. The DNA sequence is as follows: TGTGCCAGCAGCTTGGGAGGGGGCGTCAGCTCAAATGAAAAACTGTTTTTT. It specifies CASSLGGGVSSNEKLFF.